This section outlines one T cell receptor beta chain sequence together with its context. The data were taken from a study of blood T cell repertoires in COVID-19. Across the study: COVID-19 samples, acute and convalescent, were from the United States, Italy and Spain. T cells, B-cell-depleted T cells, or PBMCs provided the cDNA or gDNA that served as material.

Original methodology: Amplification from reference gene primers served as the basis for estimated nucleated cell counts. Only in-frame clones appear in the TCRdb table, and some are missing; sequencing was by immunoSEQ multiplex PCR. The V and J calls and clone size were taken over from that table, and D and trimming were inferred from the DNA. The sample holds roughly 35,000 clones, approximately 81% seen once. The sequence came from a man at least 80 years old with acute or convalescent COVID-19. The source material was peripheral blood.

The CDR3 nucleotides read TGTGCCAGAAGCCTAACAGGGGGACGTAGCTCCTACGAGCAGTACTTC. This codes for CARSLTGGRSSYEQYF. This chain connects TRBV5-3 to TRBJ2-7; TRBD1 matches at 8 bases. TRBV5-3 is an open reading frame, and its role is uncertain. This CDR3 has 16 residues. V was clipped by 4 bases and J by 0 bases; unmatched bases: 9.